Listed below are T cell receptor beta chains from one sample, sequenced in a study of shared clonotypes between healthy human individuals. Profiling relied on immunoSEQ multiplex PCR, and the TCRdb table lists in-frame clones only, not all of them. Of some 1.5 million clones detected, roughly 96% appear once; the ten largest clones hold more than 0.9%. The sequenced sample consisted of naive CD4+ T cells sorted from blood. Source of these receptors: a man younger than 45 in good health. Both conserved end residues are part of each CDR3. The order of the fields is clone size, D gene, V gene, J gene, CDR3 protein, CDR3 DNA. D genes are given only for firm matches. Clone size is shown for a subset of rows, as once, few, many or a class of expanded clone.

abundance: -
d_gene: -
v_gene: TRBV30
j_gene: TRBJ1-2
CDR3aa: CAWNPLQDALLGYTF
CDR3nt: TGTGCCTGGAACCCTTTACAGGATGCCTTACTAGGCTACACCTTC

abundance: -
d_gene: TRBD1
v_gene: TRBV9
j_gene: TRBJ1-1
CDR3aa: CAAGQGGTEAFF
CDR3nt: TGTGCCGCGGGACAGGGTGGCACTGAAGCTTTCTTT

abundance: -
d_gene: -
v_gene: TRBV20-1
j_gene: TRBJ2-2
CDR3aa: CSARRTGELFF
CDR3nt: TGCAGTGCTCGTAGGACCGGGGAGCTGTTTTTT

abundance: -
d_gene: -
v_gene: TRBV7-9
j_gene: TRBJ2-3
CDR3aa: CASSFDGDTQYF
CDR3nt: TGTGCCAGCAGCTTCGATGGGGATACGCAGTATTTT

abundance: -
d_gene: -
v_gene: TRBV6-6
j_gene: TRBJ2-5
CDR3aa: CASSLPGAQETQYF
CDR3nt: TGTGCCAGCAGCCTTCCCGGGGCCCAAGAGACCCAGTACTTC

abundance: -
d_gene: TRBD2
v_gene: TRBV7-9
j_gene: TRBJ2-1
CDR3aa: CASSLRAGTSEYNEQFF
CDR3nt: TGTGCCAGCAGCCTAAGAGCCGGGACTAGCGAATACAATGAGCAGTTCTTC

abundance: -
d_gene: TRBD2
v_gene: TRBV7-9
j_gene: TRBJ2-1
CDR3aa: CASSPARPGLAVNEQFF
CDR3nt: TGTGCCAGCAGCCCCGCCCGGCCGGGACTAGCGGTCAATGAGCAGTTCTTC

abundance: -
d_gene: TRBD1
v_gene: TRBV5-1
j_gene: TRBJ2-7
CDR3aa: CASSLGPGTGPYEQYF
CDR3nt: TGCGCCAGCAGCTTGGGGCCCGGGACAGGGCCCTACGAGCAGTACTTC

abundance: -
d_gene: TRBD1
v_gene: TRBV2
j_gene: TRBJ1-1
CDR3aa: CASSPQGSALATEAFF
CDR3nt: TGTGCCAGCAGTCCACAGGGGTCGGCGCTGGCCACTGAAGCTTTCTTT

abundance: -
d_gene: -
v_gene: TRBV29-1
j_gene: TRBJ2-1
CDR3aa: CSVEDPRSYNEQFF
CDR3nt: TGCAGCGTTGAGGATCCGCGGTCCTACAATGAGCAGTTCTTC

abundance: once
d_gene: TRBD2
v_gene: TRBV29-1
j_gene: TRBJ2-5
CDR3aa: CSAGTSGRDSETQYF
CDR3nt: TGCAGCGCTGGGACTAGCGGGAGAGATTCAGAGACCCAGTACTTC

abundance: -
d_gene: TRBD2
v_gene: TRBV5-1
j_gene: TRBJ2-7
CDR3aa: CASSLGLAGSFYEQYF
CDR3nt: TGCGCCAGCAGCTTGGGACTAGCGGGGAGTTTCTACGAGCAGTACTTC

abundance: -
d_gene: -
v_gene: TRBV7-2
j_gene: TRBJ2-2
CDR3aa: CASSLRVTGELFF
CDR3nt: TGTGCCAGCAGCTTACGGGTTACCGGGGAGCTGTTTTTT

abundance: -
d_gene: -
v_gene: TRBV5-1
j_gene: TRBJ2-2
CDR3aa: CASSFIVDSNTGELFF
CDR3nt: TGCGCCAGCAGCTTTATTGTTGACTCGAACACCGGGGAGCTGTTTTTT

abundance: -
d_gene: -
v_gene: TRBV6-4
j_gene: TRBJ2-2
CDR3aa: CASSDHSGVWAPGEGTGELFF
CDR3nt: TGTGCCAGCAGTGACCACTCCGGGGTGTGGGCCCCGGGTGAAGGCACCGGGGAGCTGTTTTTT

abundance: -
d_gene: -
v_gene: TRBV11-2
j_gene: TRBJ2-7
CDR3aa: CASVGASSYEQYF
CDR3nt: TGTGCCAGCGTGGGGGCTAGCTCCTACGAGCAGTACTTC

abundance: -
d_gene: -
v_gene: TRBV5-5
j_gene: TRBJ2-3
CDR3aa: CASSLVTTGDTQYF
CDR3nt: TGTGCCAGCAGCTTGGTCACAACCGGAGATACGCAGTATTTT

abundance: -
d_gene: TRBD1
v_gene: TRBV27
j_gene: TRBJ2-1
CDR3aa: CASSLARGQGLGEQFF
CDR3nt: TGTGCCAGCAGTTTAGCAAGGGGACAGGGACTCGGTGAGCAGTTCTTC

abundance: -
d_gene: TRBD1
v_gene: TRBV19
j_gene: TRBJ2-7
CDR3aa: CASSITGTGYEQYF
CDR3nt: TGTGCCAGTAGTATTACCGGGACAGGCTACGAGCAGTACTTC

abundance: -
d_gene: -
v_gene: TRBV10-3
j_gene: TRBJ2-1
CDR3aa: CAISESGGVGNEQFF
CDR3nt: TGTGCCATCAGTGAGTCGGGGGGAGTAGGGAATGAGCAGTTCTTC

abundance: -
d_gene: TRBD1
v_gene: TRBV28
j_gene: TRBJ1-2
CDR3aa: CASSPGGSYGYTF
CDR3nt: TGTGCCAGCAGCCCAGGGGGGTCCTATGGCTACACCTTC

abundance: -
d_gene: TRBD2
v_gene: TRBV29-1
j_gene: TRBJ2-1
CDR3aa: CSASGLAGTNEQFF
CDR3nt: TGCAGCGCGTCGGGACTAGCGGGAACAAATGAGCAGTTCTTC

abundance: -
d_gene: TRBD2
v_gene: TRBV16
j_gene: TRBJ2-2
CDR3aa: CASSQSASGSTGELFF
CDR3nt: TGTGCCAGCAGCCAATCGGCTAGCGGGAGCACCGGGGAGCTGTTTTTT

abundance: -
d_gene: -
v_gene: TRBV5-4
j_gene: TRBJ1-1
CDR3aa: CASSLVGVPNTEAFF
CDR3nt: TGTGCCAGCAGCTTGGTCGGTGTCCCGAACACTGAAGCTTTCTTT

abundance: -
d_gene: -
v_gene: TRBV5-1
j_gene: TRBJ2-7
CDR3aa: CASSLPGQHSSYEQYF
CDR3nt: TGCGCCAGCAGCTTACCGGGACAACACTCCTCCTACGAGCAGTACTTC

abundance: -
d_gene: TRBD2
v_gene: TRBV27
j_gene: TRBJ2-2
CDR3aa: CASSPRLAVTNTGELFF
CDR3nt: TGTGCCAGCAGTCCGCGACTAGCGGTAACGAACACCGGGGAGCTGTTTTTT